These 29 T cell receptor beta chains were sequenced from one sample in a study of CD8 T cells in Susac syndrome. Random hexamers primed reverse transcription of about 0.45 to 1 ug RNA. A single record per CDR3 protein comes from TCRdb applying MiXCR to the immunoSEQ multiplex PCR reads. The data hold about 180,000 distinct CDR3 sequences, with about 94% observed a single time. Source material: CD4+ T cells from PBMCs. These receptors were collected from a human donor with Susac syndrome.

The chain uses TRBV28 and TRBJ1-2; 8 bases are a match to TRBD1. J was trimmed by 4 bases and V by 0 bases; bases with no gene match: 10. The CDR3 loop spans 17 amino acids. Germline CDR1 is MDHEN and CDR2 is SYDVKM. Written as DNA, the CDR3 is TGTGCCAGCAGTTTATGGGGAGGACAGGGAACGGTCTATGGCTACACCTTC. Protein product: CASSLWGGQGTVYGYTF.

This chain joins TRBV15 and TRBJ1-1; no clear D gene. The V gene lost 0 bases and the J gene lost 5 bases, with 10 bases spanning the gap. Germline V lookup: CDR1 LNHNV, CDR2 YYDKDF (reference sequence). This CDR3 has 14 amino acids. For the CDR3, the DNA is TGTGCCACCAGCAGAGAAAACTGGGGAACTGAAGCTTTCTTT. It codes for CATSRENWGTEAFF.

The genes are TRBV20-1 and TRBJ2-1; TRBD2 matches 9 bases. J lost 4 bases, V lost 0 bases, and 10 bases had no gene match. This CDR3 is built from 17 residues. CDR1 DFQATT and CDR2 SNEGSKA come from the germline V gene (reference sequence). CDR3 loop: CSARDLSGRKAYNEQFF. The CDR3 DNA reads TGCAGTGCTAGAGATCTCAGCGGGAGGAAAGCTTACAATGAGCAGTTCTTC.

This chain uses TRBV29-1 with TRBJ2-5; D perhaps matches TRBD2 (5 bases). Trimming removed 7 bases at V and 4 bases at J, with 16 bases between. The CDR3 runs to 13 residues. Germline-derived CDR1 and CDR2 are SQVTM and ANQGSEA. CDR3 DNA: TGCAGCGCTCCCGGACCGGACTCAGAGACCCAGTACTTC. Translated, it gives CSAPGPDSETQYF.

CDR3 sequence: CSARGPGRAGEQFF. The CDR3 nucleotides read TGCAGTGCTAGAGGTCCCGGGAGGGCCGGTGAGCAGTTCTTC. The rearrangement joins TRBV20-1 to TRBJ2-1; TRBD2 agrees at 8 bases. The CDR3 consists of 14 residues. Germline V gene sequence: CDR1 DFQATT, CDR2 SNEGSKA (reference sequence). V dropped 1 base and J dropped 9; count of bases not matched to a gene: 8.

This clonotype appeared once. The rearrangement joins TRBV28 to TRBJ1-1; D is perhaps TRBD1 (5 bases). Germline loops: CDR1 MDHEN, CDR2 SYDVKM. V shed 6 bases and J shed 0 bases, with 8 bases lying between them. The CDR3 length is 13 residues. The CDR3 nucleotides read TGTGCCAGCAGCGGGGGAGTGAACACTGAAGCTTTCTTT. It encodes CASSGGVNTEAFF.

Concerning this clonotype itself: Sequence at one end of the junction differs from germline and may be a read error. The chain couples TRBV5-1 to TRBJ2-2, with D possibly called TRBD1 or TRBD2 (5 bases each). The germline gives CDR1 SGHRS, CDR2 YFSETQ. This CDR3 is 15 amino acids long. In nucleotides, the CDR3 is TGCGCCATCAGCCGGGACGGGGCGAACACCGGGGAGCTGTTTTTT. Translating gives CAISRDGANTGELFF.

The V and J genes are TRBV30 and TRBJ1-6; D might be TRBD1 (5 bases). V lost 2 bases to trimming and J lost 7 bases, with 9 bases between them. The CDR3 extends over 13 amino acids. The V gene's germline CDR1 is GTSNPN and CDR2 SVGIG (reference sequence). CDR3 nucleotide sequence: TGTGCCTGGAGTAAAGGGGCCAATTCACCCCTCCACTTT. It codes for CAWSKGANSPLHF.

This clonotype was picked up one time. This chain uses TRBV7-9 with TRBJ2-7; possible D gene TRBD1, 5 bases. The CDR3 has 15 amino acids. V lost 1 base to trimming and J lost 0 bases, with 10 bases between them. The germline V gene encodes CDR1 SEHNR and CDR2 FQNEAQ (reference sequence). CDR3 residues: CASSLDRTSSYEQYF. The DNA for the CDR3 is TGTGCCAGCAGCTTAGACAGGACCAGCTCCTACGAGCAGTACTTC.

The chain combines TRBV15 with TRBJ2-1, with TRBD2 matching 7 bases. Germline CDR1 LNHNV, CDR2 YYDKDF (reference sequence). The V segment lost 0 bases and the J segment 0 bases; nucleotides outside the gene matches: 14. The CDR3 spans 20 residues. CDR3 in DNA: TGTGCCACCAGCAGAGATTGGAACGGGAGGCTGGAGAGCTCCTACAATGAGCAGTTCTTC. This gives the protein CATSRDWNGRLESSYNEQFF.

The rearrangement links TRBV6-5 to TRBJ2-3, with a possible D match to TRBD1 (5 bases). V lost 0 bases, J lost 1 base, and 8 bases lay in between. Germline-derived CDR1 and CDR2 are MNHEY and SVGAGI. CDR3 length: 15 residues. In DNA form, the CDR3 reads TGTGCCAGCAGTTACTCGAGCAGGGGCACAGATACGCAGTATTTT. This gives the protein CASSYSSRGTDTQYF.

The J gene is TRBJ2-3, the V gene TRBV3-1; TRBD1 matches 11 bases. V lost 2 bases and J lost 4; bases outside the gene matches: 5. Germline CDR1 and CDR2: LGHDT and YNNKEL (reference sequence). This CDR3 is built from 16 residues. CDR3 in amino acids: CASSQYRTGGPDTQYF. The CDR3 nucleotides read TGTGCCAGCAGCCAATACCGGACAGGGGGCCCAGATACGCAGTATTTT.

V gene TRBV14 combines with J gene TRBJ2-5; D is uncertain. The germline V gene encodes CDR1 SGHDN and CDR2 FVKESK. The CDR3 has 14 amino acids. V shed 1 base and J shed 4 bases, with 10 bases lying between them. The CDR3 reads CASSQGGSLETQYF. DNA of the CDR3: TGTGCCAGCAGCCAAGGTGGGTCGTTAGAGACCCAGTACTTC.

The chain has TRBV5-1 and TRBJ2-5; TRBD1 matches at 9 bases. Losses at the gene ends were 4 bases for V and 7 bases for J; bases not matched to a gene: 14. Looked up from germline, CDR1 is SGHRS and CDR2 is YFSETQ. CDR3 length: 16 amino acids. The CDR3 nucleotides read TGCGCCAGCAGCCCAGGGACAGGGATGCACGGGGGGACCCAGTACTTC. Amino acids: CASSPGTGMHGGTQYF.

The V and J genes are TRBV2 and TRBJ2-5, with D possibly being TRBD1 (6 bases). The CDR3 is made up of 15 amino acids. Between the trimmed V and J ends, which lost 2 bases and 2 bases, there was a span of 12 bases. Germline V gene lookup returns CDR1 SNHLY and CDR2 FYNNEI. CDR3 in DNA: TGTGCCAGCAGTGAATTCAGGGGATCACAAGAGACCCAGTACTTC. Protein product: CASSEFRGSQETQYF.

This sequence joins TRBV29-1 and TRBJ1-2, with D perhaps TRBD1 (5 bases). The CDR3 extends over 11 amino acids. With 2 bases removed from V and 6 bases from J, the gap between germline ends came to 7 bases. From germline, CDR1 is SQVTM and CDR2 ANQGSEA. CDR3 DNA: TGCAGCGTTGAATGGGGCCATGGCTACACCTTC. Its protein is CSVEWGHGYTF.

The chain carries TRBV4-2 and TRBJ2-7; TRBD2 agrees at 8 bases. The V gene end was trimmed by 0 bases and the J gene end by 5 bases; junction bases not matched to a gene: 9. Germline V gene sequence: CDR1 LGHNA, CDR2 YNFKEQ. The CDR3 is made up of 16 amino acids. The CDR3 loop reads CASSQDAGLVSDEQYF. CDR3 nucleotides: TGTGCCAGCAGCCAAGATGCGGGACTAGTATCCGACGAGCAGTACTTC.

This clonotype was seen only once. The chain carries TRBV20-1 and TRBJ2-5; the match to TRBD2 covers 11 bases. Germline V gene sequence: CDR1 DFQATT, CDR2 SNEGSKA (reference sequence). The CDR3 runs to 16 residues. The J segment lost 0 bases and the V segment lost 1 base, leaving 4 bases of the junction unmatched. CDR3 sequence reads: CSARGLAGGYQETQYF. Here the CDR3 DNA reads TGCAGTGCTAGAGGGCTAGCGGGGGGTTACCAAGAGACCCAGTACTTC.

This chain uses TRBV20-1 with TRBJ1-1; TRBD1 might be the D (5 bases). Trimming pared 0 bases from V and 1 base from J, leaving 12 bases between. The CDR3 runs 15 residues. The germline V gene has CDR1 DFQATT and CDR2 SNEGSKA (reference sequence). Here the CDR3 reads CSARDRGARNTEAFF. CDR3 sequence (DNA): TGCAGTGCTAGAGATCGAGGGGCCAGGAACACTGAAGCTTTCTTT.

This sequence joins TRBV20-1 and TRBJ1-2; tentative D call: TRBD1 (5 bases). Germline V gene data show CDR1 as DFQATT and CDR2 as SNEGSKA (reference sequence). Trimming pared 0 bases from V and 6 bases from J, leaving 11 bases between. CDR3 length: 13 amino acids. The chain's CDR3 is CSARDPGADGYTF. CDR3 sequence (DNA): TGCAGTGCTAGAGATCCCGGGGCGGATGGCTACACCTTC.

The chain couples TRBV20-1 to TRBJ2-5; tentatively, D is TRBD1 (5 bases). This CDR3 spans 16 amino acids. Trimming left V 0 bases short and J 0 bases short, with 14 bases between. Germline lookup yields CDR1 DFQATT and CDR2 SNEGSKA (reference sequence). The CDR3 region has the DNA TGCAGTGCTAGAGATCGCAAGGGGTGGAACCAAGAGACCCAGTACTTC. Its translation is CSARDRKGWNQETQYF.

J is TRBJ2-2 and V is TRBV2, with TRBD2 as a possible D gene (5 bases). The germline CDR1 and CDR2 sequences are SNHLY and FYNNEI. The V and J ends lost 4 bases and 5 bases respectively, with 14 bases between them. The CDR3 has 15 amino acids. The CDR3 is CASSVGPRGTGELFF. CDR3 nucleotides: TGTGCCAGCAGTGTAGGCCCCCGAGGGACCGGGGAGCTGTTTTTT.

This clonotype has more than one count but fewer than ten. This chain links TRBV29-1 with TRBJ2-3; possibly TRBD1 for D (6 bases). CDR1 is SQVTM and CDR2 is ANQGSEA in the germline V gene. V lost 7 bases and J lost 3, with 14 bases in between. The CDR3 is made up of 13 amino acids. CDR3 sequence (DNA): TGCAGCGCGCGACAGGTGCTAACAGATACGCAGTATTTT. Encoded protein: CSARQVLTDTQYF.

V usage is TRBV30 and J usage is TRBJ2-7; no clear D gene. Trimming stripped 5 bases from V and 3 bases from J, with 20 bases between. There are 15 residues in the CDR3. Per germline, CDR1 GTSNPN and CDR2 SVGIG (reference sequence). The CDR3 DNA is TGTGCCTGGCGTAAGGGTCCAGGACCGCACTACGAGCAGTACTTC. Translated: CAWRKGPGPHYEQYF.

The chain employs TRBV11-2 and TRBJ1-1; TRBD1 matches 7 bases. The CDR3 consists of 15 residues. Germline-derived CDR1 and CDR2 are SGHAT and FQNNGV. With 6 bases clipped from V and 3 bases from J, the junction kept 10 bases outside the gene matches. The CDR3 DNA sequence: TGTGCCAGCAGGTACCAGGGGGGTATGTACACTGAAGCTTTCTTT. It codes for CASRYQGGMYTEAFF.

The chain combines TRBV20-1 with TRBJ1-1; 8 nucleotides align to TRBD1. This CDR3 is built from 14 residues. Germline V CDR1 and CDR2: DFQATT, SNEGSKA (reference sequence). Unmatched junction bases numbered 8, after V lost 3 bases and J lost 5 bases. The CDR3 DNA is TGCAGTGCTAGCCCAGGGGGCTTACGAACTGAAGCTTTCTTT. Amino acid sequence: CSASPGGLRTEAFF.

The chain employs TRBV19 and TRBJ2-1, with D possibly matching TRBD2 (6 bases). The CDR3 is 15 amino acids. CDR1 and CDR2 (germline): LNHDA, SQIVND (reference sequence). The V and J ends lost 4 bases and 3 bases respectively, with 13 bases between them. DNA for the CDR3: TGTGCCAGTAGTAGCCCGGGAGCGGTCTACAATGAGCAGTTCTTC. The encoded protein is CASSSPGAVYNEQFF.

This chain links TRBV27 with TRBJ2-3; D is ambiguous. The germline CDR1 and CDR2 sequences are MNHEY and SMNVEV (reference sequence). V was shortened by 2 bases and J by 0 bases, with 9 bases between the two germline ends. This CDR3 comprises 15 residues. The CDR3 region is CASSLAAASTDTQYF. The CDR3 region has the DNA TGTGCCAGCAGTTTAGCGGCGGCGAGCACAGATACGCAGTATTTT.

The V and J genes are TRBV6-6 and TRBJ2-7; TRBD1 might be the D (5 bases). The CDR3 runs 14 residues. Trimming shortened V by 6 bases and J by 4 bases, and 16 bases separated the two germline ends. CDR1 is MNHNY, CDR2 SVGAGI, per germline (reference sequence). The CDR3 spells CASSRSDRPYEQYF. The CDR3 DNA is TGTGCCAGCAGCCGAAGCGACAGACCGTACGAGCAGTACTTC.